This T cell receptor beta chain was captured in a study of cytomegalovirus exposure and HLA in healthy donors. The V gene end was trimmed by 5 bases and the J gene end by 5 bases; junction bases not matched to a gene: 6. Germline V lookup: CDR1 MNHNS, CDR2 SASEGT. This CDR3 region has 15 residues. For this clone: The antigen remains undetermined.

PCR primers comprised 60 Vbeta and 13 Jbeta primers. Using immunoSEQ multiplex PCR, the repertoire was profiled, and TCRdb retains in-frame clones only, with some absent. The top ten clones hold more than 5.5% of a sample with approximately 82,000 clones, approximately 74% of them seen once. Findings of the study overall: Most subjects' HLA-A and HLA-B alleles were reportedly predicted from TCR beta sequences. Later work found that TCR association rates differed between HLA loci; DRB1 had the most and HLA-C the fewest.

J is TRBJ1-5 and V is TRBV6-1; 10 positions match TRBD1. This receptor was identified in a woman in her 50s in good health and CMV-seropositive. The sample consisted of PBMCs. The CDR3 protein is CASSPRTGGDQPQHF. The DNA for the CDR3 is TGTGCCAGCAGTCCCAGGACAGGGGGAGATCAGCCCCAGCATTTT.